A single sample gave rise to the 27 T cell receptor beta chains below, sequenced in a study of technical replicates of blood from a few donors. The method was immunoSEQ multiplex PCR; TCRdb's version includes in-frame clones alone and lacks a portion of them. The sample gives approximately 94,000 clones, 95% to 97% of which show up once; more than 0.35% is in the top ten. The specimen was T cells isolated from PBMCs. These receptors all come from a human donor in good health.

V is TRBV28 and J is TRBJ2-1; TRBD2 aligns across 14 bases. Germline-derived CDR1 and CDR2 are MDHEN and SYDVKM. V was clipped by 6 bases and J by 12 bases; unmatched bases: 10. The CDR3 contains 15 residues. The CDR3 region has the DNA TGTGCCAGCAGCCCCGGGGGACTAGCGGGAGAGAGGCAGTTCTTC. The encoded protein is CASSPGGLAGERQFF.

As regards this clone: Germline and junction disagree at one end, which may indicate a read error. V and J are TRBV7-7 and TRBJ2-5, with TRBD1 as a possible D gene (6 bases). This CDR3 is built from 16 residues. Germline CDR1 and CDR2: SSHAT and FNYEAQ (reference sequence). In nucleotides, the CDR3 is TGTGCTAGCAGCCGAACAGGGTTCGGCGGTGAGGAGACCCAGTACTTC. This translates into CASSRTGFGGEETQYF.

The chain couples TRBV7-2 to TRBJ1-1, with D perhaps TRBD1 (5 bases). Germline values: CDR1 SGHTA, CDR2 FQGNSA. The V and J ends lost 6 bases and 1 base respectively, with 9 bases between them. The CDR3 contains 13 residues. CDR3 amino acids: CASRDSPNTEAFF. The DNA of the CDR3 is TGTGCCAGCAGAGACAGCCCGAACACTGAAGCTTTCTTT.

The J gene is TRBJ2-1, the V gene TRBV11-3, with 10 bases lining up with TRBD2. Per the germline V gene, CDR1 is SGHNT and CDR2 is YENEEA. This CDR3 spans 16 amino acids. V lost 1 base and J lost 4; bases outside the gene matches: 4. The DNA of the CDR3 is TGTGCCAGCAGCTTAGTCGGGACTAGCGTTTACAATGAGCAGTTCTTC. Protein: CASSLVGTSVYNEQFF.

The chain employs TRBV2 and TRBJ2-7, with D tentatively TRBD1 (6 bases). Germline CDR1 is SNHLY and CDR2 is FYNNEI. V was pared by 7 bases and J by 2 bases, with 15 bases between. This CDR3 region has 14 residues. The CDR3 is CASMTGTAPYEQYF. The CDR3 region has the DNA TGTGCCAGCATGACAGGTACTGCCCCCTACGAGCAGTACTTC.

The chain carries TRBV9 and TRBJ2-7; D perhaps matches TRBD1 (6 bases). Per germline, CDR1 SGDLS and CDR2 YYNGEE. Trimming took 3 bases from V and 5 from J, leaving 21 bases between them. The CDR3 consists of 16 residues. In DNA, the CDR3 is TGTGCCAGCAGCGCGTCAACAGGGCTGATTACCCACGAGCAGTACTTC. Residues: CASSASTGLITHEQYF.

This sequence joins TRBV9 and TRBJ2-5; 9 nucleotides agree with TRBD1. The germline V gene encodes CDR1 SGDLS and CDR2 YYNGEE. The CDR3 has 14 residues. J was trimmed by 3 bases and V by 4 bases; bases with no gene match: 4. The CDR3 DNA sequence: TGTGCCAGCAGCACCAGGACAGGGGAAGAGACCCAGTACTTC. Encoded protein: CASSTRTGEETQYF.

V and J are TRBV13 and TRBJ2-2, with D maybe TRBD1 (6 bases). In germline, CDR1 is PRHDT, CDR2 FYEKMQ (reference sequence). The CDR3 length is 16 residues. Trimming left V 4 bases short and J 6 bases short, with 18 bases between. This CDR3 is CASSSLNREWAGELFF. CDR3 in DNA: TGTGCCAGCAGCTCTCTTAACAGGGAATGGGCCGGGGAGCTGTTTTTT. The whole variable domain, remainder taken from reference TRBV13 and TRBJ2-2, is AAGVIQSPRHLIKEKRETATLKCYPIPRHDTVYWYQQGPGQDPQFLISFYEKMQSDKGSIPDRFSAQQFSDYHSELNMSSLELGDSALYFCASSSLNREWAGELFFGEGSRLTVL.

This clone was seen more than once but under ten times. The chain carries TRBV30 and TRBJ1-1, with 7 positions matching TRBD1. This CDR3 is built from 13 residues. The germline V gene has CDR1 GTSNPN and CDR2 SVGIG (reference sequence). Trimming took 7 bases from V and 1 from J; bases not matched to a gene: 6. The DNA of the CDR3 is TGTGCCTCTATGGACAGGTGGAACACTGAAGCTTTCTTT. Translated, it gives CASMDRWNTEAFF.

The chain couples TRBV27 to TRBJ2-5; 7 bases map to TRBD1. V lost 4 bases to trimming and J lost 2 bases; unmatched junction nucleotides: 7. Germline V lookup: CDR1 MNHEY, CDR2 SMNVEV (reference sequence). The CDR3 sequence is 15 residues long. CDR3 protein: CASSSGDSLQETQYF. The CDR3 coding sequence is TGTGCCAGCAGTTCCGGGGACAGCTTACAAGAGACCCAGTACTTC.

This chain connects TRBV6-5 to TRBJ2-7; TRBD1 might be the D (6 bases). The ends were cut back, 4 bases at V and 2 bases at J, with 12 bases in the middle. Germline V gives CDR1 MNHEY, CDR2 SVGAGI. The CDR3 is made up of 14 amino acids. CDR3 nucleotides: TGTGCCAGCAGTTCACAGGGTGCGCCCTACGAGCAGTACTTC. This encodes CASSSQGAPYEQYF.

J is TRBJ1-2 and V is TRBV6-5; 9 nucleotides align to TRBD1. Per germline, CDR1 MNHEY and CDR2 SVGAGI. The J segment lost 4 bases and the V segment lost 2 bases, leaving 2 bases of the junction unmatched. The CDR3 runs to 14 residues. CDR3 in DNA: TGTGCCAGCAGTTACCTGACAGGGGGCTATGGCTACACCTTC. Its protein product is CASSYLTGGYGYTF.

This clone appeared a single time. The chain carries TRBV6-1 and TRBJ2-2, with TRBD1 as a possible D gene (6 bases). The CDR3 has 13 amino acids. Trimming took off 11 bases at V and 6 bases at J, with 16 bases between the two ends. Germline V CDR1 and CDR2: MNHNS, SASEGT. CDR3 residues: CAEREQGSGELFF. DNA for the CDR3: TGTGCCGAAAGAGAACAGGGATCCGGGGAGCTGTTTTTT.

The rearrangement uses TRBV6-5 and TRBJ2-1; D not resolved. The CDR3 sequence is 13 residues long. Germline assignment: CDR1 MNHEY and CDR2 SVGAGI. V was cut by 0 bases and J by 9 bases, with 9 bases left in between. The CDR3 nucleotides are TGTGCCAGCAGTTACTCGAATCCCGGTGAGCAGTTCTTC. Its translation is CASSYSNPGEQFF.

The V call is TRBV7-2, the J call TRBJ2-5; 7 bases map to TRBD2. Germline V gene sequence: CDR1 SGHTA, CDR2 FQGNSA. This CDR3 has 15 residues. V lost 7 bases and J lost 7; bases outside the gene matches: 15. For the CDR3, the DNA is TGTGCCAGCACCATGATGGGGGGGGATAGAGGGACCCAGTACTTC. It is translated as CASTMMGGDRGTQYF.

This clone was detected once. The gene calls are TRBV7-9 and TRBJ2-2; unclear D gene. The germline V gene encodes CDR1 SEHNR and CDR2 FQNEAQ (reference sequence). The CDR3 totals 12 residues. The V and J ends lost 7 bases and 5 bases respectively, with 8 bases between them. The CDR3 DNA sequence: TGTGCCAGCAACCCCGGGACCGGGGAGCTGTTTTTT. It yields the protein CASNPGTGELFF. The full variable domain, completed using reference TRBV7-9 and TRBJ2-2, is DTGVSQNPRHKITKRGQNVTFRCDPISEHNRLYWYRQTLGQGPEFLTYFQNEAQLEKSRLLSDRFSAERPKGSFSTLEIQRTEQGDSAMYLCASNPGTGELFFGEGSRLTVL.

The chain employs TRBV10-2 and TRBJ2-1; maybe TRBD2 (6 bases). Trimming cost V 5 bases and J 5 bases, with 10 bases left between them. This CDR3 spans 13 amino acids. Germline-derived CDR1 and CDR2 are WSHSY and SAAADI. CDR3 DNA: TGCGCCAGCAGTAGCGGGCTAAACAATGAGCAGTTCTTC. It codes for CASSSGLNNEQFF.

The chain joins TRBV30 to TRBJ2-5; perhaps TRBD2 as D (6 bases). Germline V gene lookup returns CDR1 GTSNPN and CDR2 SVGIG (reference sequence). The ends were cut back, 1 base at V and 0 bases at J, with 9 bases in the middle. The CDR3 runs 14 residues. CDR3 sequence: CAWSGDSNQETQYF. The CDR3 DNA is TGTGCCTGGAGTGGGGACTCGAACCAAGAGACCCAGTACTTC.

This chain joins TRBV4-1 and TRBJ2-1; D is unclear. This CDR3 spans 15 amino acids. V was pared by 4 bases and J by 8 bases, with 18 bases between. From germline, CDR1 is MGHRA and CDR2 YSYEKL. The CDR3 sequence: CASSRLMARMDEQFF. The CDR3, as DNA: TGCGCCAGCAGCCGACTGATGGCTAGGATGGATGAGCAGTTCTTC.

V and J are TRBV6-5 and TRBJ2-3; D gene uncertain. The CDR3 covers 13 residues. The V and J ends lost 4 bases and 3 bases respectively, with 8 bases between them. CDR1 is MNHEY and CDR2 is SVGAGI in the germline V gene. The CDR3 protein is CASSLERTDTQYF. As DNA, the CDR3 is TGTGCCAGCAGTTTAGAGAGAACAGATACGCAGTATTTT.

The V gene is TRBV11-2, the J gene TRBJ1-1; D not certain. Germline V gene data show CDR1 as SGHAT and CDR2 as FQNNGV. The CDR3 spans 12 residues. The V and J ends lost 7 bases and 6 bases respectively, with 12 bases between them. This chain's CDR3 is CASTRAGAEAFF. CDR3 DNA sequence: TGTGCCAGCACTCGGGCGGGTGCTGAAGCTTTCTTT. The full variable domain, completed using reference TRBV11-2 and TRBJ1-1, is EAGVAQSPRYKIIEKRQSVAFWCNPISGHATLYWYQQILGQGPKLLIQFQNNGVVDDSQLPKDRFSAERLKGVDSTLKIQPAKLEDSAVYLCASTRAGAEAFFGQGTRLTVV.

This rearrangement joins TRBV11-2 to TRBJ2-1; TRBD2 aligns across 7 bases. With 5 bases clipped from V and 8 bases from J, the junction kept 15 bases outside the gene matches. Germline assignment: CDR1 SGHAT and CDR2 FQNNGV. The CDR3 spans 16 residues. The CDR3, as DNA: TGTGCCAGCAGCGCCGGGGCCTGGACCCGGGGGGATGAGCAGTTCTTC. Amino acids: CASSAGAWTRGDEQFF.

DNA of the CDR3: TGTGCCTGGAGTGTATCAGGGGGTGGGCAGTACTTC. It codes for CAWSVSGGGQYF. The chain has TRBV30 and TRBJ2-7; 7 nucleotides agree with TRBD1. Germline V CDR1 and CDR2: GTSNPN, SVGIG (reference sequence). The CDR3 sequence is 12 residues long. V was clipped by 0 bases and J by 9 bases; unmatched bases: 5. The complete variable domain, with remaining parts taken from reference TRBV30 and TRBJ2-7, reads SQTIHQWPATLVQPVGSPLSLECTVEGTSNPNLYWYRQAAGRGLQLLFYSVGIGQISSEVPQNLSASRPQDRQFILSSKKLLLSDSGFYLCAWSVSGGGQYFGPGTRLTVT.

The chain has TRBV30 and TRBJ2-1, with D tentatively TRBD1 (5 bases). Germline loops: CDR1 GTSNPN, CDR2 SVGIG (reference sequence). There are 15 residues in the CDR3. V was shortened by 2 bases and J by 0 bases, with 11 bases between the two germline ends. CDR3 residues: CAWSTFDSSYNEQFF. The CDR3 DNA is TGTGCCTGGAGTACTTTTGACAGCTCCTACAATGAGCAGTTCTTC. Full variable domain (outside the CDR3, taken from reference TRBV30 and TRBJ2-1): SQTIHQWPATLVQPVGSPLSLECTVEGTSNPNLYWYRQAAGRGLQLLFYSVGIGQISSEVPQNLSASRPQDRQFILSSKKLLLSDSGFYLCAWSTFDSSYNEQFFGPGTRLTVL.

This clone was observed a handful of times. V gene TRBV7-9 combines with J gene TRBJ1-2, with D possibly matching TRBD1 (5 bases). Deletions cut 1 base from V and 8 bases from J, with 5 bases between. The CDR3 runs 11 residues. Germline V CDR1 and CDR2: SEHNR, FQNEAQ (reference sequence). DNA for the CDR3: TGTGCCAGCAGCTTAGGGGGCGGCTACACCTTC. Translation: CASSLGGGYTF.

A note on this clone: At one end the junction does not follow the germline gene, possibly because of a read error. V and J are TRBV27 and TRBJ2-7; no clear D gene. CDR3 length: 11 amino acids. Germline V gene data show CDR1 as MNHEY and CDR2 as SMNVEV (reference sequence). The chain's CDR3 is CASSSGPTRHF. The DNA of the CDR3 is TGTGCCAGCAGTTCAGGTCCCACTCGGCACTTC.

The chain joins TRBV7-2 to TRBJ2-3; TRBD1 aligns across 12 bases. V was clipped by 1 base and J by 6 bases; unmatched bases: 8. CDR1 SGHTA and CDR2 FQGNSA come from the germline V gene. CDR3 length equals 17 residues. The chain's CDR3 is CASSLGDRGPYADTQYF. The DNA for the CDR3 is TGTGCCAGCAGCTTAGGGGACAGGGGGCCCTACGCGGATACGCAGTATTTT.